Shown below are 20 T cell receptor beta chains from a single sample sequenced in a study of a mutant IDH1 vaccine in newly diagnosed glioma (dated by TCRdb to 2020 to 2023). To prepare the library, the immunoSEQ multiplex PCR assay was applied. What TCRdb holds here is the immuneACCESS table cut down to in-frame rearrangements. Part of the clones is not present; checked against another copy, under half of the missing clones reflect an unresolved V gene, and the others are unexplained. The sample profile shows more than 20,000 clones; approximately 85% of them were found once. Around 5.8% of the sample is in the top ten clones. Per the publication, the time point label means: baseline, week 1 (first vaccination visit). Read against the paper, the sample's treatment or condition label means: pre-vaccination baseline after standard-of-care therapy. This material consisted of PBMCs, taken from a glioma patient treated with radiotherapy, temozolomide or both. These receptors all come from a middle-aged man with glioma.

V is TRBV5-1 and J is TRBJ2-7; 8 bases align to TRBD1. V dropped 5 bases and J dropped 1; count of bases not matched to a gene: 2. CDR3 length: 13 residues. The V gene's germline CDR1 is SGHRS and CDR2 YFSETQ. Here the CDR3 reads CASRDRVSYEQYF. The CDR3 coding sequence is TGCGCCAGCAGGGACAGGGTTTCCTACGAGCAGTACTTC.

This chain uses TRBV5-6 with TRBJ2-7; the D call may be TRBD1 or TRBD2 (5 bases each). The length of the CDR3 is 15 residues. V was cut by 1 base and J by 2 bases, with 13 bases left in between. The germline V gene has CDR1 SGHDT and CDR2 YYEEEE. In DNA form, the CDR3 reads TGTGCCAGCAGCTTGCTAGCCGCAGGGACCTACGAGCAGTACTTC. Translated: CASSLLAAGTYEQYF. Supplemented by reference TRBV5-6 and TRBJ2-7, the full variable domain reads DAGVTQSPTHLIKTRGQQVTLRCSPKSGHDTVSWYQQALGQGPQFIFQYYEEEERQRGNFPDRFSGHQFPNYSSELNVNALLLGDSALYLCASSLLAAGTYEQYFGPGTRLTVT.

V usage is TRBV4-1 and J usage is TRBJ1-1, with TRBD1 matching 7 bases. The CDR3 contains 17 residues. CDR1 and CDR2 from the germline V gene are MGHRA and YSYEKL. V gave up 2 bases and J gave up 3 bases; unmatched junction bases: 12. CDR3 in amino acids: CASSQSISRGAHTEAFF. The CDR3 coding sequence is TGCGCCAGCAGCCAATCGATCTCCAGGGGGGCGCACACTGAAGCTTTCTTT.

V and J are TRBV2 and TRBJ2-7, with D perhaps given as TRBD1 or TRBD2 (7 bases each). This CDR3 contains 13 residues. V dropped 6 bases and J dropped 4 bases, with 13 bases sitting between them. Germline assignment: CDR1 SNHLY and CDR2 FYNNEI. CDR3 residues: CASRYRGGYEQYF. The DNA for the CDR3 is TGTGCCAGCAGGTACAGGGGAGGGTACGAGCAGTACTTC.

V is TRBV7-2 and J is TRBJ1-4; tentatively, D is TRBD1 (6 bases). The germline gives CDR1 SGHTA, CDR2 FQGNSA. The CDR3 extends over 15 amino acids. V shed 1 base and J shed 8 bases, with 14 bases lying between them. This CDR3 reads CASSLDWGATEKLFF. The CDR3 DNA is TGTGCCAGCAGCTTAGATTGGGGGGCGACGGAAAAACTGTTTTTT.

The chain joins TRBV5-1 to TRBJ2-5, with 8 bases that match TRBD1. This CDR3 region has 16 residues. The ends lost 4 bases at V and 5 bases at J; junction bases unmatched: 13. Germline CDR1 SGHRS, CDR2 YFSETQ. The CDR3 bases are TGCGCCAGCAGCCCTGGGGACAGGAACAGAGTGGAGACCCAGTACTTC. Amino acid sequence: CASSPGDRNRVETQYF.

This sequence joins TRBV19 and TRBJ1-2; tentative D call: TRBD1 (5 bases). V was cut by 5 bases and J by 4 bases, with 14 bases left in between. The CDR3 is made up of 14 amino acids. CDR1 is LNHDA and CDR2 is SQIVND in the germline V gene (reference sequence). CDR3 in amino acids: CASSEERGRYGYTF. In nucleotides, the CDR3 is TGTGCCAGTAGTGAGGAGAGGGGACGCTATGGCTACACCTTC.

This chain links TRBV4-2 with TRBJ1-1; no definite D call. The CDR3 spans 13 residues. Germline assignment: CDR1 LGHNA and CDR2 YNFKEQ. The V gene lost 1 base and the J gene lost 1 base, with 4 bases spanning the gap. The CDR3: CASSQAGNTEAFF. The CDR3 DNA is TGTGCCAGCAGCCAAGCAGGGAACACTGAAGCTTTCTTT.

The chain combines TRBV4-1 with TRBJ2-5, with TRBD1 identical over 9 bases. This CDR3 has 15 residues. Germline loops: CDR1 MGHRA, CDR2 YSYEKL. The V and J ends lost 0 bases and 5 bases, in that order; junction bases with no gene match: 4. The CDR3 bases are TGCGCCAGCAGCCAAGACGGGACAGGGACGGAGACCCAGTACTTC. Translated: CASSQDGTGTETQYF.

The chain is built from TRBV2 and TRBJ1-1; TRBD1 matches 9 bases. From germline, CDR1 is SNHLY and CDR2 FYNNEI. The ends lost 6 bases at V and 11 bases at J; junction bases unmatched: 10. The CDR3 contains 13 residues. The CDR3 protein is CASRGQGPLRAFF. In nucleotides, the CDR3 is TGTGCCAGCAGAGGACAGGGGCCGCTTCGGGCTTTCTTT. The whole variable domain, remainder taken from reference TRBV2 and TRBJ1-1, is EPEVTQTPSHQVTQMGQEVILRCVPISNHLYFYWYRQILGQKVEFLVSFYNNEISEKSEIFDDQFSVERPDGSNFTLKIRSTKLEDSAMYFCASRGQGPLRAFFGQGTRLTVV.

CDR3 nucleotide sequence: TGTGCCTGGAGTTCCCCGGGGGCGGTCACTGAAGCTTTCTTT. Its translation is CAWSSPGAVTEAFF. V gene TRBV30 combines with J gene TRBJ1-1, with a possible D match to TRBD1 (6 bases). This CDR3 is built from 14 residues. CDR1 and CDR2 (germline): GTSNPN, SVGIG (reference sequence). V was pared by 2 bases and J by 4 bases, with 14 bases between. The whole variable domain, remainder taken from reference TRBV30 and TRBJ1-1, is SQTIHQWPATLVQPVGSPLSLECTVEGTSNPNLYWYRQAAGRGLQLLFYSVGIGQISSEVPQNLSASRPQDRQFILSSKKLLLSDSGFYLCAWSSPGAVTEAFFGQGTRLTVV.

The V and J genes are TRBV6-5 and TRBJ1-1, with D perhaps TRBD1 (6 bases). The CDR3 sequence is 13 residues long. V lost 2 bases, J lost 4 bases, and 8 bases lay in between. CDR1 is MNHEY and CDR2 is SVGAGI in the germline V gene. This CDR3 reads CASSYQGSTEAFF. CDR3 bases: TGTGCCAGCAGTTACCAGGGGAGCACTGAAGCTTTCTTT.

The chain uses TRBV30 and TRBJ1-1, with D unclear. Germline assignment: CDR1 GTSNPN and CDR2 SVGIG (reference sequence). Trimming pared 0 bases from V and 10 bases from J, leaving 21 bases between. The CDR3 has 15 residues. The CDR3 reads CAWSVINRYTPRAFF. In nucleotides, the CDR3 is TGTGCCTGGAGTGTCATAAATCGATATACCCCCCGAGCTTTCTTT.

CDR3 nucleotide sequence: TGTGCCAGCAGCTTAGCGGGGGCGCGGGATGAAGCTTTCTTT. It codes for CASSLAGARDEAFF. The chain uses TRBV7-9 and TRBJ1-1; TRBD1 might be the D (6 bases). Germline CDR1 reads SEHNR; CDR2 reads FQNEAQ (reference sequence). The CDR3 is 14 amino acids. The V end was cut by 0 bases, the J end by 7 bases, with 12 bases between.

V and J are TRBV29-1 and TRBJ1-3, with TRBD1 matching over 7 bases. Germline V gene data show CDR1 as SQVTM and CDR2 as ANQGSEA. The CDR3 covers 14 residues. V lost 5 bases and J lost 0; bases outside the gene matches: 4. CDR3 sequence: CSVLGTVSGNTIYF. CDR3 nucleotide sequence: TGCAGCGTTCTCGGGACAGTCTCTGGAAACACCATATATTTT.

The chain joins TRBV19 to TRBJ2-7; 11 nucleotides line up with TRBD1. Trimming took 6 bases from V and 6 from J; bases not matched to a gene: 10. The CDR3 loop spans 15 amino acids. CDR1 is LNHDA, CDR2 SQIVND, per germline (reference sequence). The CDR3 DNA sequence: TGTGCCAGTAGCAACGCCGGGACAGGGGGAGGCGAGCAGTACTTC. Encoded protein: CASSNAGTGGGEQYF.

This clone has just one count. This rearrangement joins TRBV30 to TRBJ2-5, with 9 nucleotides matching TRBD1. This CDR3 comprises 13 residues. The ends lost 0 bases at V and 7 bases at J; junction bases unmatched: 3. Germline V lookup: CDR1 GTSNPN, CDR2 SVGIG (reference sequence). CDR3 in DNA: TGTGCCTGGAGTGTAGGACAGGGGAGGACCCAGTACTTC. Amino acids: CAWSVGQGRTQYF.

The genes are TRBV29-1 and TRBJ2-5; D not certain. CDR1 and CDR2 (germline): SQVTM, ANQGSEA. The V end was cut by 3 bases, the J end by 2 bases, with 7 bases between. This CDR3 is built from 12 residues. Written as DNA, the CDR3 is TGCAGCGTTGACACAGTACAAGAGACCCAGTACTTC. As protein: CSVDTVQETQYF.

The V gene is TRBV2, the J gene TRBJ2-3, with 8 bases matching TRBD2. This CDR3 has 15 residues. The junction had 9 bases not matched to a gene; V was cut back by 8 bases and J by 2 bases. Looked up from germline, CDR1 is SNHLY and CDR2 is FYNNEI. The CDR3 DNA follows: TGTGCCAGCGGAAATAGCGGGGCTTACACAGATACGCAGTATTTT. It codes for CASGNSGAYTDTQYF.

There are a few counts of this clone. The chain couples TRBV29-1 to TRBJ1-2, with D hard to call. The CDR3 has 12 amino acids. V lost 6 bases and J lost 7, with 15 bases in between. Germline V CDR1 and CDR2: SQVTM, ANQGSEA. The CDR3 region is CSVITMVAGYTF. The DNA of the CDR3 is TGCAGCGTCATCACCATGGTGGCTGGCTACACCTTC.